This T cell receptor (beta chain) was identified in a study of T cell responses to AZD1222 COVID-19 vaccine. Broader study findings: Across spike, vaccine-associated CD4 TCRs were found, dominant at 160-218 and 743-854. Clonal diversity was possibly underestimated; the donors were predominantly white British and more often female.

The CDR3 totals 14 residues. CDR1 is SGHNT, CDR2 YYREEE, per germline (reference sequence). Trimming cost V 0 bases and J 5 bases, with 9 bases left between them. This table comes from immunoSEQ multiplex PCR, and its TCRdb copy is limited to in-frame clones, with some not included. The sample contains about 120,000 clones, 80% to 90% of which appear only once. A remark on this clone: Its antigen is unknown.

The sample consisted of peripheral blood, taken on day 0 of AZD1222 vaccination. This receptor was identified in an adult in good health. The chain is built from TRBV5-4 and TRBJ2-1; D gene unclear. In DNA form, the CDR3 reads TGTGCCAGCAGCTTGGCCGTCGGCCACAATGAGCAGTTCTTC. Its protein product is CASSLAVGHNEQFF.